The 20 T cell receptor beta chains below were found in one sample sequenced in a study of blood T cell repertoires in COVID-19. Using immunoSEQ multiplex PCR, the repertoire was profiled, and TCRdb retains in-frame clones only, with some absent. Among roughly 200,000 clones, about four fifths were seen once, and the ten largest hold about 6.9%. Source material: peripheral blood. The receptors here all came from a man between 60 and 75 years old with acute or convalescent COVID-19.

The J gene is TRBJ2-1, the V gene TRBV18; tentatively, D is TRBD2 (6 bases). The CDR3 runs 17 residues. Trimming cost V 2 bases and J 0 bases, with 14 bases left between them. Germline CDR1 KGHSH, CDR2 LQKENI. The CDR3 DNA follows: TGTGCCAGCTCACCAACCTTAGCGGTTTCCTCCTACAATGAGCAGTTCTTC. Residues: CASSPTLAVSSYNEQFF.

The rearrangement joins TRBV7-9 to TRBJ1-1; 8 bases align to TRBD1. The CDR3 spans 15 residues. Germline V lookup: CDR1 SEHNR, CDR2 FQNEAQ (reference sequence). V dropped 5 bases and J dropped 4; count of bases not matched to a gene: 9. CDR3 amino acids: CASSAGDRRSTEAFF. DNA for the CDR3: TGTGCCAGCAGCGCCGGGGACAGGCGTAGCACTGAAGCTTTCTTT.

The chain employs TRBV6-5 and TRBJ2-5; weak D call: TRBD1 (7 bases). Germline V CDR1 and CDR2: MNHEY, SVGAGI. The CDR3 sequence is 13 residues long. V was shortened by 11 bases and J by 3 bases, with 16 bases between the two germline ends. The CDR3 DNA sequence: TGTGCCGGGGGGACCGACAGGGAAGAGACCCAGTACTTC. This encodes CAGGTDREETQYF.

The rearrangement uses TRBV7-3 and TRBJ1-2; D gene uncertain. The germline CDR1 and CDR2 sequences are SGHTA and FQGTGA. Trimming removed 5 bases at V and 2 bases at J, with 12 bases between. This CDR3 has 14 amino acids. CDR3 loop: CASSPGGQNYGYTF. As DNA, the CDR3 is TGTGCCAGCAGCCCCGGAGGGCAGAACTATGGCTACACCTTC. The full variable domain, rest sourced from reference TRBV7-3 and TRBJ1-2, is GAGVSQTPSNKVTEKGKYVELRCDPISGHTALYWYRQSLGQGPEFLIYFQGTGAADDSGLPNDRFFAVRPEGSVSTLKIQRTERGDSAVYLCASSPGGQNYGYTFGSGTRLTVV.

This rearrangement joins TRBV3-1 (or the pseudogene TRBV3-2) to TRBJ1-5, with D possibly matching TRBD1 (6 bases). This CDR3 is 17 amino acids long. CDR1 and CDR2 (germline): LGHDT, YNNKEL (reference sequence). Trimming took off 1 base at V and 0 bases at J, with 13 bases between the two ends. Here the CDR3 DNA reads TGTGCCAGCAGCCAAGGAAGGGGGGGCAGTAGCAATCAGCCCCAGCATTTT. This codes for CASSQGRGGSSNQPQHF.

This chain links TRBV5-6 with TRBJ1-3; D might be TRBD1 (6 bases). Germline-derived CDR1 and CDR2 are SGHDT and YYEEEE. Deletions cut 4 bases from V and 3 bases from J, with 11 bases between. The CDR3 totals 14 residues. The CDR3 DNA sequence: TGTGCCAGCAGCGGGGCAGGGGATGGAAACACCATATATTTT. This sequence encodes CASSGAGDGNTIYF.

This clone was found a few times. In DNA form, the CDR3 reads TGTGCCATCAGTGAGAGACAGGGGACCACTGAAGCTTTCTTT. Translation: CAISERQGTTEAFF. This chain links TRBV10-3 with TRBJ1-1, with TRBD1 matching 8 bases. V was pared by 2 bases and J by 4 bases, with 3 bases of the junction left unmatched. CDR1 is ENHRY, CDR2 SYGVKD, per germline. The CDR3 loop spans 14 amino acids.

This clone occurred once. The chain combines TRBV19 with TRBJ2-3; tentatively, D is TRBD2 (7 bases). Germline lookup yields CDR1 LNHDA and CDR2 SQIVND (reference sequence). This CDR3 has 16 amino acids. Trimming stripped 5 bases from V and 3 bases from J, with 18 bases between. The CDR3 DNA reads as TGTGCCAGTAGTTACGGTCGGGGGGCCCGGACAGATACGCAGTATTTT. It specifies CASSYGRGARTDTQYF.

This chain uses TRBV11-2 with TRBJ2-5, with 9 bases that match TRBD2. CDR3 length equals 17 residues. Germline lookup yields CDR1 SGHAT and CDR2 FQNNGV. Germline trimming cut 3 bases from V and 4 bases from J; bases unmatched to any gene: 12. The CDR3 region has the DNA TGTGCCAGCAGCTTCCCCCAGTGGGTAGCGGGGGTAGAGACCCAGTACTTC. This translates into CASSFPQWVAGVETQYF.

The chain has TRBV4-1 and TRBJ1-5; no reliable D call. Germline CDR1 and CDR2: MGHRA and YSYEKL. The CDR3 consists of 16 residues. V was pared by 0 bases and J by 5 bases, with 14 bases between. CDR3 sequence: CASSQERGRSDQPQHF. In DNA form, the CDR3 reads TGCGCCAGCAGCCAAGAGAGAGGGAGGAGCGATCAGCCCCAGCATTTT.

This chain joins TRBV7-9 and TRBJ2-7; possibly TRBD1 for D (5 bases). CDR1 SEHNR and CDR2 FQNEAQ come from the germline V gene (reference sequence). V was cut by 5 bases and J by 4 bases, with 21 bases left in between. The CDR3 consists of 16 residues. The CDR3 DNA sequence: TGTGCCAGCAGCCCGCCGGTATCGAGGCCAGGGTACGAGCAGTACTTC. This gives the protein CASSPPVSRPGYEQYF.

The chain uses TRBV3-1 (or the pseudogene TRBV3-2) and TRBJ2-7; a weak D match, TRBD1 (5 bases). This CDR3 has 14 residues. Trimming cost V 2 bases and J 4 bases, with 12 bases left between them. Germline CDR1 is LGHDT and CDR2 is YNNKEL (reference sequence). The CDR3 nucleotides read TGTGCCAGCAGCCAAACCTCAAGGGGTTACGAGCAGTACTTC. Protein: CASSQTSRGYEQYF.

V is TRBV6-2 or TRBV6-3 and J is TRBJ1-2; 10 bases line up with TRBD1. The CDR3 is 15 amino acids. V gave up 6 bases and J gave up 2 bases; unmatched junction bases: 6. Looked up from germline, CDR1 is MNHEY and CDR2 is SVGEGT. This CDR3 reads CASSHPGQGNYGYTF. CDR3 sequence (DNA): TGTGCCAGCAGCCACCCGGGACAGGGGAACTATGGCTACACCTTC.

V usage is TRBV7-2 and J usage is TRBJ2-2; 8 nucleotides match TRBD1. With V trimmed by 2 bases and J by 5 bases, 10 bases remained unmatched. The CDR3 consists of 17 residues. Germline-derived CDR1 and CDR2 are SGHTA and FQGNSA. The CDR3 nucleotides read TGTGCCAGCAGCTTAAGCGGACAGGGAAGACGGACCGGGGAGCTGTTTTTT. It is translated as CASSLSGQGRRTGELFF.

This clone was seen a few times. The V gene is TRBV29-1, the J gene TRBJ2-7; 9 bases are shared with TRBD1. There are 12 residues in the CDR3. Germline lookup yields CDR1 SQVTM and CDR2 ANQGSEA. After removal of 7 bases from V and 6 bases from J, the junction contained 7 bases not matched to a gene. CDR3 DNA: TGCAGCGCCCGGACAGGGGAGGCCGAGCAGTACTTC. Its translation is CSARTGEAEQYF.

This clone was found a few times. This CDR3 reads CASRSSGVEQFF. The CDR3 DNA is TGTGCCAGTAGATCTAGCGGGGTTGAGCAGTTCTTC. This chain links TRBV19 with TRBJ2-1; TRBD2 agrees at 9 bases. The CDR3 contains 12 residues. V lost 6 bases and J lost 9; bases outside the gene matches: 3. Per germline, CDR1 LNHDA and CDR2 SQIVND (reference sequence).

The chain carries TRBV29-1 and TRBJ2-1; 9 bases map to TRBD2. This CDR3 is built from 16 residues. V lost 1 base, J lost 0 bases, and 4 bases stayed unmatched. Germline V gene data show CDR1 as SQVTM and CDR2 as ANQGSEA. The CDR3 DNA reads TGCAGCGTTGAAGGGAAGACTAGCGGCTCCTACAATGAGCAGTTCTTC. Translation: CSVEGKTSGSYNEQFF.

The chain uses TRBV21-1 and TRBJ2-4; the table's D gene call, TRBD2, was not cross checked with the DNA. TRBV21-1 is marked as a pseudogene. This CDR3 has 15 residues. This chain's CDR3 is CASTKRDGAKNIQYF. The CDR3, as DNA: TGTGCCAGCACGAAGCGGGATGGAGCCAAAAACATTCAGTACTTC.

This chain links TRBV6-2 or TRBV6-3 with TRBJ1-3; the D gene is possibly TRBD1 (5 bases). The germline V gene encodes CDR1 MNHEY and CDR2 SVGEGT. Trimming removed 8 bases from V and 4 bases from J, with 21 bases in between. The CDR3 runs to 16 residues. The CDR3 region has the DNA TGTGCCAGCGGTTCGGCGGGACTAAAGCTCGGAAACACCATATATTTT. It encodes CASGSAGLKLGNTIYF.

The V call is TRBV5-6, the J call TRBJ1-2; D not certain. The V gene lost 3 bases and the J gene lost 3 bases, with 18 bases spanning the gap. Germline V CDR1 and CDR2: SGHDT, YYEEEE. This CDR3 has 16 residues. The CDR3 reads CASSSLAGQPDYGYTF. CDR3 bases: TGTGCCAGCAGCTCGCTAGCCGGCCAGCCGGACTATGGCTACACCTTC. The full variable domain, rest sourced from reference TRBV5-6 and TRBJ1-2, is DAGVTQSPTHLIKTRGQQVTLRCSPKSGHDTVSWYQQALGQGPQFIFQYYEEEERQRGNFPDRFSGHQFPNYSSELNVNALLLGDSALYLCASSSLAGQPDYGYTFGSGTRLTVV.